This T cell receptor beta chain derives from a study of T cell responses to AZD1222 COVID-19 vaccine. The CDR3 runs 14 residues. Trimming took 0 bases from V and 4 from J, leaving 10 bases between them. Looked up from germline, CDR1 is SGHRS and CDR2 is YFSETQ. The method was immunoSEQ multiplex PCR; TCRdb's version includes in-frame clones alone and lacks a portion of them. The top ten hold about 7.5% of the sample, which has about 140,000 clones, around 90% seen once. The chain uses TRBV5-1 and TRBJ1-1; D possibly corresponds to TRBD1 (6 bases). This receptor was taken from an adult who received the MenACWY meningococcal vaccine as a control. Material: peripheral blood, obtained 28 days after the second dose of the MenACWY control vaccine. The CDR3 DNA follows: TGCGCCAGCAGCTTGGAACAGGGCGGCACTGAAGCTTTCTTT. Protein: CASSLEQGGTEAFF.